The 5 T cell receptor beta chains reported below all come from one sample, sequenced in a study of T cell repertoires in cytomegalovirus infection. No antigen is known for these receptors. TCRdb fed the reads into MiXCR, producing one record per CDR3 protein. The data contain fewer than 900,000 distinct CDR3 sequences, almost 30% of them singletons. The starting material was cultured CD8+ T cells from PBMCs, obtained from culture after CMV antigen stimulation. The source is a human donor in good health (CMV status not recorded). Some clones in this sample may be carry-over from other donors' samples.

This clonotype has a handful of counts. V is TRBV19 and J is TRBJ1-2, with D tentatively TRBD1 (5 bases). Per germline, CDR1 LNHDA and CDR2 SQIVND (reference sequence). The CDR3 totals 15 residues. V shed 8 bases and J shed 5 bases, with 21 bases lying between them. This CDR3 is CASSHPGPGGYGYTF. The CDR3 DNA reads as TGTGCCAGTTCACATCCGGGGCCTGGGGGTTATGGCTACACCTTC.

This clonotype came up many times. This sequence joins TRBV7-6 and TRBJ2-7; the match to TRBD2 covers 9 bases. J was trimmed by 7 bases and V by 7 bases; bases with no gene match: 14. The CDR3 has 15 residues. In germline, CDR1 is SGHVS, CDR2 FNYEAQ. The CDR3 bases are TGTGCCAGCACTAGGAGAGGAGACAGCGGGGGGGAGCAGTACTTC. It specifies CASTRRGDSGGEQYF.

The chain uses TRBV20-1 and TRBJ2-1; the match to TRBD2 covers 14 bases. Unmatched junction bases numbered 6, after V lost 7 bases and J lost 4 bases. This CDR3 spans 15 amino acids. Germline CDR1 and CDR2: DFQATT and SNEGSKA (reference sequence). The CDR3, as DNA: TGCAGTGGGACTAGCGGGGGGACTATATACAATGAGCAGTTCTTC. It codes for CSGTSGGTIYNEQFF.

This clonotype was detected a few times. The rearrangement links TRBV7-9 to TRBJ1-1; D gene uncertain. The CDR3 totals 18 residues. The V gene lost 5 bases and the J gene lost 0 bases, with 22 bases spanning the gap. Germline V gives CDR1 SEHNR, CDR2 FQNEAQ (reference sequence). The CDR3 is CASSPPRGKKTLNTEAFF. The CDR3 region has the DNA TGTGCCAGCAGCCCTCCACGCGGCAAAAAAACCTTGAACACTGAAGCTTTCTTT.

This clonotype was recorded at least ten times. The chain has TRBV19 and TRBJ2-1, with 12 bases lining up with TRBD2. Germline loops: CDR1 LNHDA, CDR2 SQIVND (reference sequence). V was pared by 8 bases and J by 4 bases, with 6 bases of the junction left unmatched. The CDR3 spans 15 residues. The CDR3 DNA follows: TGTGCCAGTTCCCTAGCGGGGGGGCGGTACAATGAGCAGTTCTTC. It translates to CASSLAGGRYNEQFF. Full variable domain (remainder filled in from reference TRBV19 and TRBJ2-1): DGGITQSPKYLFRKEGQNVTLSCEQNLNHDAMYWYRQDPGQGLRLIYYSQIVNDFQKGDIAEGYSVSREKKESFPLTVTSAQKNPTAFYLCASSLAGGRYNEQFFGPGTRLTVL.